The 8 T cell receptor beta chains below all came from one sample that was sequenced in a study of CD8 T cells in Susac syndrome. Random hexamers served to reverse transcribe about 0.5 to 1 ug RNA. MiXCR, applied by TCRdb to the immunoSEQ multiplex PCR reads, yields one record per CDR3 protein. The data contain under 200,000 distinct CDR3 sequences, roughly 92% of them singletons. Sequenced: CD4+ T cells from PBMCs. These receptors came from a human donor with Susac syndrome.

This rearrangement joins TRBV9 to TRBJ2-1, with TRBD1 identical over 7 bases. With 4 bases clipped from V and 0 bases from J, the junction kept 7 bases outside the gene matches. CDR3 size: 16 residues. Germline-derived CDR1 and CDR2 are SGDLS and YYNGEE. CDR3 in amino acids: CASSSRDSYSYNEQFF. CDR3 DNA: TGTGCCAGCAGCAGCCGGGACAGCTACTCCTACAATGAGCAGTTCTTC.

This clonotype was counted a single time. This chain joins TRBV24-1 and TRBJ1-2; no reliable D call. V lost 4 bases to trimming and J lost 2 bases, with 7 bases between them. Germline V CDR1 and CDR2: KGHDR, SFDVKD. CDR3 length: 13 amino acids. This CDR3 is CATSDSYNYGYTF. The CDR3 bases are TGTGCCACCAGTGACAGCTACAACTATGGCTACACCTTC.

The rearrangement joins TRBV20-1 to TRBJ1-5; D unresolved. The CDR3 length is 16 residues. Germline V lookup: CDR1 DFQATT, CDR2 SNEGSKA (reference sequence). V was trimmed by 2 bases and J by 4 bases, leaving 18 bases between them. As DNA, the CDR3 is TGCAGTGCTAGACCCCATCGGCCATCTGCAAATCAGCCCCAGCATTTT. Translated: CSARPHRPSANQPQHF.

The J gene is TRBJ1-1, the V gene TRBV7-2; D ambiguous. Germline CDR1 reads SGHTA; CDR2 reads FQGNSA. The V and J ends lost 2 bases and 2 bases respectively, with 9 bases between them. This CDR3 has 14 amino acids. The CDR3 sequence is CASSLSIQNTEAFF. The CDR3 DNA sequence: TGTGCCAGCAGCTTAAGTATCCAAAACACTGAAGCTTTCTTT.

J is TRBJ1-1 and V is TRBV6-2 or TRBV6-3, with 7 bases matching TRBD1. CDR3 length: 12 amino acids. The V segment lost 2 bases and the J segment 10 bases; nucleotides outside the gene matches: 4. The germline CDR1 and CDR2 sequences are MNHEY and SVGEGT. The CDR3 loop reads CASSYRTGRAFF. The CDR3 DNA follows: TGTGCCAGCAGTTACAGGACAGGAAGAGCTTTCTTT.

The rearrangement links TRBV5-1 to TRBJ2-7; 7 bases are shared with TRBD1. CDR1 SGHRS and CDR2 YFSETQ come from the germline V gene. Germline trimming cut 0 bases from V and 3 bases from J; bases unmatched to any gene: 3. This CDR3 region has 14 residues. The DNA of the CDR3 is TGCGCCAGCAGCTTGGCCGGGGACAGCTACGAGCAGTACTTC. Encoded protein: CASSLAGDSYEQYF.

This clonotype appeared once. This CDR3 reads CASSAGGGNQPQHF. CDR3 nucleotide sequence: TGTGCCAGCAGCGCGGGGGGCGGGAATCAGCCCCAGCATTTT. The chain employs TRBV5-4 and TRBJ1-5, with D possibly being TRBD1 (6 bases). V was cut by 4 bases and J by 4 bases, with 12 bases left in between. This CDR3 spans 14 amino acids. The V gene's germline CDR1 is SGHNT and CDR2 YYREEE (reference sequence).

The CDR3 here is CASRSRVSVEPQHF. The DNA for the CDR3 is TGTGCCAGCAGGTCCAGGGTATCGGTGGAGCCCCAGCATTTT. The chain recombines TRBV6-5 with TRBJ1-5, with D perhaps TRBD1 (5 bases). Trimming stripped 6 bases from V and 8 bases from J, with 17 bases between. Germline V gene lookup returns CDR1 MNHEY and CDR2 SVGAGI. The CDR3 is 14 amino acids.